This T cell receptor (beta chain) was recovered during a study of CD4 T cells in relation to SARS-CoV-2 and coronaviruses. The wider study: The restricting HLA molecule for shared crossreactive spike epitopes was mapped. Findings and limits, study-wide: According to naive versus memory sequencing, detected responses are memory recall, not newly primed.

On this clone: Its target is unknown.

Naive or memory CD4+ cells were cultured 1:1 with T cell-depleted PBMCs plus CEF. The method was immunoSEQ multiplex PCR; TCRdb's version includes in-frame clones alone and lacks a portion of them. The sample lists about 36,000 clones; approximately 80% were seen once. Trimming shortened V by 7 bases and J by 7 bases, and 14 bases separated the two germline ends. This CDR3 is 13 amino acids long. Germline V gives CDR1 ENHRY, CDR2 SYGVKD. The chain combines TRBV10-3 with TRBJ2-1, with D tentatively TRBD2 (5 bases). The source of this sequence is an adult with COVID-19. The sample was memory CD4+ T cells from PBMCs, cultured in vitro. The DNA of the CDR3 is TGTGCCATCACTTGGGAGCCTGGGAATGAGCAGTTCTTC. Its protein is CAITWEPGNEQFF.